This T cell receptor (beta chain) was recorded in a study of blood T cells in healthy people across ages. Ten milliliters of peripheral blood were drawn from each donor into EDTA-treated tubes. With a J-beta primer mix and a sample-barcoded 5' primer, a second PCR ran roughly 6 to 11 cycles. TCRdb itself ran the 5' RACE reads through MiXCR, one entry per CDR3 protein. The profile covers 550,000 to 750,000 distinct CDR3 sequences, with more than 20% appearing a single time and 3% to 4.5% taken by the ten largest. The germline V gene has CDR1 SGHTA and CDR2 FQGNSA. The CDR3 is 16 residues long. V was clipped by 2 bases and J by 4 bases, with 17 bases between them.

Input material: blood. The chain has TRBV7-2 and TRBJ2-5; D is perhaps TRBD2 (6 bases). This TCR derives from a man between 70 and 80 years old in good health. The CDR3 coding sequence is TGTGCCAGCAGCTTAAATAGCGTACAAGCGGGAGAGACCCAGTACTTC. It codes for CASSLNSVQAGETQYF.